The entry below describes one T cell receptor beta chain. Its antigen remains unknown. Clones were sequenced by immunoSEQ multiplex PCR, and TCRdb holds only the in-frame ones, with some missing. Among about 3,500 clones listed, over 70% were seen once. The tumor samples were collected prior to definitive surgery or chemotherapy. The CDR3 sequence is 17 residues long. Germline-derived CDR1 and CDR2 are MNHEY and SMNVEV (reference sequence). V was trimmed by 4 bases and J by 3 bases, leaving 20 bases between them. This specimen comes from a study of high-grade serous ovarian cancer treatment subgroups. Study context: On average, roughly 14,000 reads and roughly 7,700 unique TCR beta rearrangements were obtained per sample.

Findings and caveats of the study: Without spatial data, bulk sequencing limits insight into HGSC tumor diversity. Different patients shared almost no repertoire; same-patient tumors shared about 0.1 to 0.79.

The chain links TRBV27 to TRBJ2-3; D may be TRBD2 (6 bases). The material sequenced was tumor tissue. This clonotype was sampled from a human donor with high-grade serous ovarian cancer. CDR3 loop: CASSSYPPGTGTDTQYF. The CDR3 DNA reads as TGTGCCAGCAGTTCATACCCCCCCGGGACTGGGACAGATACGCAGTATTTT.